This entry lists 14 T cell receptor beta chains sequenced from one sample in a study of blood T cell repertoires in COVID-19. Measured with immunoSEQ multiplex PCR; TCRdb has only the in-frame clones, and not every one. The repertoire holds 200,000 to 300,000 clones, with approximately 85% as singletons. Sequenced material: PBMCs or T cells enriched from blood (not recorded which). These receptor sequences come from a woman aged 50 to 65 who had recovered from COVID-19.

This chain links TRBV19 with TRBJ1-1; 7 bases fit TRBD1. With 10 bases clipped from V and 1 base from J, the junction kept 9 bases outside the gene matches. The CDR3 totals 14 residues. CDR1 and CDR2 (germline): LNHDA, SQIVND (reference sequence). CDR3 nucleotides: TGTGCCACCAAAGAGGGGGCAGCGAACACTGAAGCTTTCTTT. This encodes CATKEGAANTEAFF.

The chain employs TRBV5-1 and TRBJ2-3; unclear D gene. The V and J ends lost 1 base and 0 bases respectively, with 15 bases between them. This CDR3 spans 17 amino acids. CDR1 is SGHRS, CDR2 YFSETQ, per germline. The CDR3 sequence: CASSLSSRYTSTDTQYF. CDR3 nucleotides: TGCGCCAGCAGCTTGAGTAGCCGCTACACCAGCACAGATACGCAGTATTTT.

This chain joins TRBV27 and TRBJ1-6; a possible D gene is TRBD1 (6 bases). The CDR3 is 14 amino acids. Germline V lookup: CDR1 MNHEY, CDR2 SMNVEV (reference sequence). Trimming cost V 6 bases and J 7 bases, with 13 bases left between them. The CDR3 region has the DNA TGTGCCAGCAGCCACCGGGACAAGAATTCACCCCTCCACTTT. As protein: CASSHRDKNSPLHF.

The chain combines TRBV14 with TRBJ2-3; TRBD1 matches 8 bases. The CDR3 has 16 amino acids. The junction had 12 bases not matched to a gene; V was cut back by 4 bases and J by 6 bases. The V gene's germline CDR1 is SGHDN and CDR2 FVKESK. The CDR3, as DNA: TGTGCCAGCAGCCTCCACGTCGGACAGGGCCAGGATACGCAGTATTTT. Translated: CASSLHVGQGQDTQYF.

V and J are TRBV27 and TRBJ1-2; D perhaps matches TRBD1 (6 bases). CDR1 is MNHEY, CDR2 SMNVEV, per germline (reference sequence). The ends were cut back, 5 bases at V and 4 bases at J, with 17 bases in the middle. The CDR3 extends over 15 amino acids. CDR3 DNA sequence: TGTGCCAGCAGTCCTACAGGGTGGTTGGCCTATGGCTACACCTTC. Amino acids: CASSPTGWLAYGYTF.

The chain joins TRBV3-1 (or the pseudogene TRBV3-2) to TRBJ1-3; TRBD1 matches 7 bases. Germline CDR1 and CDR2: LGHDT and YNNKEL (reference sequence). V shed 5 bases and J 0 bases; nucleotides not matched to a gene: 7. This CDR3 is built from 16 residues. CDR3 region: CASSARAGGSGNTIYF. CDR3 sequence (DNA): TGTGCCAGCAGCGCTCGGGCAGGGGGCTCTGGAAACACCATATATTTT.

This chain uses TRBV7-9 with TRBJ2-3, with D possibly TRBD2 on 6 matching bases. This CDR3 is built from 17 residues. Germline V CDR1 and CDR2: SEHNR, FQNEAQ (reference sequence). V dropped 5 bases and J dropped 2 bases, with 20 bases sitting between them. CDR3 coding DNA: TGTGCCAGCAGCCAAAGGGGCGGGGTCCCAGACACAGATACGCAGTATTTT. As protein: CASSQRGGVPDTDTQYF.

The CDR3, as DNA: TGTGCCAGCAGTATTCCCCGGACTGGGAAGGGGCGGGGGAGGCAGTATTTT. This sequence encodes CASSIPRTGKGRGRQYF. This chain links TRBV27 with TRBJ2-3; the match to TRBD2 covers 7 bases. The CDR3 is 17 amino acids. CDR1 is MNHEY, CDR2 SMNVEV, per germline (reference sequence). With 5 bases clipped from V and 11 bases from J, the junction kept 22 bases outside the gene matches.

This clone came up a few times. The J gene is TRBJ1-5, the V gene TRBV2; perhaps TRBD1 as D (6 bases). The germline V gene encodes CDR1 SNHLY and CDR2 FYNNEI. This CDR3 has 14 residues. V dropped 7 bases and J dropped 5 bases, with 15 bases sitting between them. The DNA of the CDR3 is TGTGCCAGCACCCTCGGGACATCTTATCAGCCCCAGCATTTT. Encoded protein: CASTLGTSYQPQHF. Together with reference TRBV2 and TRBJ1-5, the CDR3 gives the full variable domain: EPEVTQTPSHQVTQMGQEVILRCVPISNHLYFYWYRQILGQKVEFLVSFYNNEISEKSEIFDDQFSVERPDGSNFTLKIRSTKLEDSAMYFCASTLGTSYQPQHFGDGTRLSIL.

This sequence joins TRBV14 and TRBJ1-6; TRBD1 matches 7 bases. Germline lookup yields CDR1 SGHDN and CDR2 FVKESK. J lost 8 bases, V lost 7 bases, and 11 bases had no gene match. The CDR3 is made up of 15 amino acids. The CDR3 nucleotides are TGTGCCAGCAAAACCGGGACAGTGATTGATTCACCCCTCCACTTT. Protein product: CASKTGTVIDSPLHF.

V usage is TRBV24-1 and J usage is TRBJ2-2, with D perhaps TRBD1 (5 bases). Trimming cost V 9 bases and J 4 bases, with 11 bases left between them. CDR1 is KGHDR and CDR2 is SFDVKD in the germline V gene. This CDR3 spans 13 amino acids. In DNA, the CDR3 is TGTGCCACCCATGACAGAACCACCGGGGAGCTGTTTTTT. Protein product: CATHDRTTGELFF.

This clone was recorded a few times. The V and J genes are TRBV4-3 and TRBJ1-1; D call uncertain. Germline values: CDR1 LGHNA, CDR2 YSLEER. V lost 0 bases and J lost 5, with 22 bases in between. There are 18 residues in the CDR3. CDR3 nucleotides: TGCGCCAGCAGCCAAGATTTATTAGATGGGGAGGATTATACTGAAGCTTTCTTT. It is translated as CASSQDLLDGEDYTEAFF.

The V call is TRBV5-1, the J call TRBJ2-1, with TRBD2 matching 10 bases. Germline V gene sequence: CDR1 SGHRS, CDR2 YFSETQ. This CDR3 spans 14 amino acids. The ends lost 4 bases at V and 4 bases at J; junction bases unmatched: 2. CDR3 coding DNA: TGCGCCAGCAGCACGACTAGCGGGTACAATGAGCAGTTCTTC. This encodes CASSTTSGYNEQFF.

The chain combines TRBV19 with TRBJ1-2, with 8 nucleotides matching TRBD1. The length of the CDR3 is 16 residues. Germline V CDR1 and CDR2: LNHDA, SQIVND (reference sequence). V dropped 7 bases and J dropped 4; count of bases not matched to a gene: 14. CDR3 nucleotide sequence: TGTGCCAGTATAGGGTATAGGGGGGGACAGGTCTATGGCTACACCTTC. This translates into CASIGYRGGQVYGYTF.